This is a list of T cell receptor beta chains from one sample in a study of tissue T cells after allogeneic stem cell transplantation. Assay: immunoSEQ multiplex PCR; the TCRdb copy retains only in-frame clones and omits some. The table records several thousand clones, 56% of them present only once. The sequenced sample was tissue from the jejunum, obtained at autopsy. These receptors came from an older female donor with lung cancer. CDR3s include the opening cysteine and the closing phenylalanine or tryptophan. Clone size is shown for a subset of rows, as once, few, many or a class of expanded clone.

CDR3,size,V,J
CATSGGGLSGANVLTF,.,TRBV24-1,TRBJ2-6
CASRDRGINSPLHF,.,TRBV3-1/TRBV3-2,TRBJ1-6
CASSSQRGSQAFF,.,TRBV6-5,TRBJ1-1
CAWGVGERAFF,.,TRBV30,TRBJ1-1
CASRQVNSYEQYF,.,TRBV6-5,TRBJ2-7
CASSLQQTALLSGNTIYF,medium-sized,TRBV7-3,TRBJ1-3
CASRLQGGNEKLFF,.,TRBV6-1,TRBJ1-4
CASSYSTTGGVEQYF,.,TRBV6-5,TRBJ2-7
CASRVKGGTGNEQYF,.,TRBV2,TRBJ2-7
CASSLSGLASYEQYF,.,TRBV7-9,TRBJ2-7
CASSYQRVTWGTEAFF,.,TRBV6-5,TRBJ1-1
CATSDPPPADTQYF,few,TRBV24-1,TRBJ2-3
CASSLGAGTGTYEQYF,.,TRBV5-1,TRBJ2-7
CASSLELPGQYGYTF,once,TRBV5-1,TRBJ1-2
CASSLGRGRGELFF,medium-sized,TRBV7-2,TRBJ2-2
CASSYPASGSTDTQYF,.,TRBV5-4,TRBJ2-3
CASSTDRNNEQFF,.,TRBV5-4,TRBJ2-1
CASRRSGQGYNEQFF,.,TRBV6-5,TRBJ2-1
CASSFPGRNTEAFF,few,TRBV5-5,TRBJ1-1
CASSQDERETQYF,few,TRBV5-4,TRBJ2-5
CASSGLVDTEAFF,.,TRBV2,TRBJ1-1
CASSPEREIKYEQYF,.,TRBV6-5,TRBJ2-7
CASSPWTGTDTQYF,.,TRBV6-2/TRBV6-3,TRBJ2-3
CASSMGGRLNTEAFF,.,TRBV19,TRBJ1-1
CASSIVAPGQGARNEQFF,.,TRBV19,TRBJ2-1
CASIQNTEAFF,few,TRBV19,TRBJ1-1
CAWSGGLSYNSPLHF,few,TRBV30,TRBJ1-6
CASSLQGGENTGELFF,.,TRBV5-4,TRBJ2-2
CASSYNLGSEQYF,few,TRBV6-6,TRBJ2-7
CASSPDRSTEAFF,.,TRBV6-5,TRBJ1-1
CAWRPPTGTFYGYTF,few,TRBV30,TRBJ1-2